This T cell receptor beta chain was recorded in a study of cytomegalovirus exposure and HLA in healthy donors. The PCR ran on 60 Vbeta and 13 Jbeta primers. The table came from immunoSEQ multiplex PCR; TCRdb's copy has only in-frame clones and leaves some out. The table shows a few hundred thousand clones, with 75% to 85% occurring only once. Study outcomes and limitations: In a later analysis, compared with equally common non-associated chains, HLA-associated beta chains were more expanded.

Notes on this clone: Its specificity is unknown.

Healthy bone marrow donors made up the donor group. The ends were cut back, 1 base at V and 9 bases at J, with 4 bases in the middle. The CDR3 loop spans 11 amino acids. CDR1 and CDR2 (germline): SNHLY, FYNNEI. Sequences were obtained from PBMCs. The TCR comes from a girl aged 2 to 9 in good health and CMV-seronegative. This chain connects TRBV2 to TRBJ2-1; D is undetermined. The DNA for the CDR3 is TGTGCCAGCAGTGAAGAGCGTGAGCAGTTCTTC. It translates to CASSEEREQFF.